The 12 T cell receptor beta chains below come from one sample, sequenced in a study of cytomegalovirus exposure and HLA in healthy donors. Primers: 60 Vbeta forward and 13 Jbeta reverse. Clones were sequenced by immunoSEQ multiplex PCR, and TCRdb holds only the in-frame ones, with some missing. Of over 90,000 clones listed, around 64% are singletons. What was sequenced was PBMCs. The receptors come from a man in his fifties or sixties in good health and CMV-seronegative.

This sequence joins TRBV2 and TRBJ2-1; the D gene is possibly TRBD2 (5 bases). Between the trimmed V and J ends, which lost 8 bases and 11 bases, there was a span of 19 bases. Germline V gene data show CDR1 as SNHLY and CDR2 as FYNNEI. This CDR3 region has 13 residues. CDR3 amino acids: CASSGELLRKQFF. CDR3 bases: TGTGCCAGCTCCGGGGAACTCCTACGGAAGCAGTTCTTC.

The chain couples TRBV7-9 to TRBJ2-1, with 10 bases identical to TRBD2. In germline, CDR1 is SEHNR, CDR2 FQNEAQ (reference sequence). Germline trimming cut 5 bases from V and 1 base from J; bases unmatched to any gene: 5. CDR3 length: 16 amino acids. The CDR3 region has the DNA TGTGCCAGCAGCGTAGGACTAGCGGATTCCTACAATGAGCAGTTCTTC. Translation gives CASSVGLADSYNEQFF.

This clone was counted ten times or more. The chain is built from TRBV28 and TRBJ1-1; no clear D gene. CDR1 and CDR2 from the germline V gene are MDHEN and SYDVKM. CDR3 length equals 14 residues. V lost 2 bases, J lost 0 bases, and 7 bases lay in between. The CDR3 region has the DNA TGTGCCAGCAGTTTAATCCAGATGAACACTGAAGCTTTCTTT. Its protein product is CASSLIQMNTEAFF. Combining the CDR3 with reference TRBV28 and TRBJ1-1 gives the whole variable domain DVKVTQSSRYLVKRTGEKVFLECVQDMDHENMFWYRQDPGLGLRLIYFSYDVKMKEKGDIPEGYSVSREKKERFSLILESASTNQTSMYLCASSLIQMNTEAFFGQGTRLTVV.

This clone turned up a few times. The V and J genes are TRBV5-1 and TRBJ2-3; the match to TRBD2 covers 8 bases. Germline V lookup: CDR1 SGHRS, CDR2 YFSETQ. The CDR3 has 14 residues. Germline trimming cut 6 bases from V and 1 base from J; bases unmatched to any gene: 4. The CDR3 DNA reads TGCGCCAGCACTGCGCGGGGGGGCACAGATACGCAGTATTTT. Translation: CASTARGGTDTQYF.

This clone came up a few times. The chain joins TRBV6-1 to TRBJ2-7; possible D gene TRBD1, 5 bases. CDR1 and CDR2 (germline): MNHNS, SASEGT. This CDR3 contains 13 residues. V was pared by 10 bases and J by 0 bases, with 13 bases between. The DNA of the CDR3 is TGTGCCATCCAAGACAGCAGCTCCTACGAGCAGTACTTC. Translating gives CAIQDSSSYEQYF.

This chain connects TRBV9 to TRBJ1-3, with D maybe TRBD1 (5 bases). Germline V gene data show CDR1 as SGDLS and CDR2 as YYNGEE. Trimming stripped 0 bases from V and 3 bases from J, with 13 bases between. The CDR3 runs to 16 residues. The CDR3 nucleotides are TGTGCCAGCAGCGTAGGGATCGGGACTAGTGGAAACACCATATATTTT. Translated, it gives CASSVGIGTSGNTIYF.

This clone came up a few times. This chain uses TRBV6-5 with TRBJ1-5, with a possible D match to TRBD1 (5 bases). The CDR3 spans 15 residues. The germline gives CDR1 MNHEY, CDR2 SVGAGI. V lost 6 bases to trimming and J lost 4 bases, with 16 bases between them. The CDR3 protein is CASSNSVKGNQPQHF. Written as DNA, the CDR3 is TGTGCCAGCAGCAACAGTGTCAAGGGGAATCAGCCCCAGCATTTT.

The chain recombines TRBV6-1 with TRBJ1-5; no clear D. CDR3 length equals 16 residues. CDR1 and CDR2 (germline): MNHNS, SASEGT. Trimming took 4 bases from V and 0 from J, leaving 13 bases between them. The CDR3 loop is CASSVEIQVSNQPQHF. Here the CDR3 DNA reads TGTGCCAGCAGTGTTGAGATCCAGGTTAGCAATCAGCCCCAGCATTTT.

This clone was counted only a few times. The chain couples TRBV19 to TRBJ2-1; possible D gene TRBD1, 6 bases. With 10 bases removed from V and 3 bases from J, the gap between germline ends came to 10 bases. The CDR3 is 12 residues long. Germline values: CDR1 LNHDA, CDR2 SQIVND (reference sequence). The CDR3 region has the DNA TGTGCCACCCAGGACAGCTACAATGAGCAGTTCTTC. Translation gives CATQDSYNEQFF.

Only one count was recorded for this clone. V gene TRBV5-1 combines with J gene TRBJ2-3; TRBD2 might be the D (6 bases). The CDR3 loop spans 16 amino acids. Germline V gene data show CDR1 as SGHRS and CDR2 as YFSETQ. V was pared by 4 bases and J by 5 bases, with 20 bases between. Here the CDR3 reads CASSGAGPGVVDTQYF. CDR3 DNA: TGCGCCAGCAGCGGAGCGGGCCCGGGAGTTGTAGATACGCAGTATTTT.

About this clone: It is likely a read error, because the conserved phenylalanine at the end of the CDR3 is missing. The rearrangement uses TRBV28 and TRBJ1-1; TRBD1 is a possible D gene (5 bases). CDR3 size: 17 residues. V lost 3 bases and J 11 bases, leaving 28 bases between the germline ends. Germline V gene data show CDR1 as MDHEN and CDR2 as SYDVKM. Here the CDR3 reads CASSFPEGRTPAGGAFL. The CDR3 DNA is TGTGCCAGCAGTTTCCCTGAAGGCAGGACACCGGCGGGGGGGGCTTTCCTT.

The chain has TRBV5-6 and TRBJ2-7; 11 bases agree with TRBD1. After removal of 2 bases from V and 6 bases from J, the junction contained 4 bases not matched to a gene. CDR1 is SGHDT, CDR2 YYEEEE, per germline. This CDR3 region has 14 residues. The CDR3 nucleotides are TGTGCCAGCAGCTTTTTTGGGACAGGGGGCGAGCAGTACTTC. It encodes CASSFFGTGGEQYF.